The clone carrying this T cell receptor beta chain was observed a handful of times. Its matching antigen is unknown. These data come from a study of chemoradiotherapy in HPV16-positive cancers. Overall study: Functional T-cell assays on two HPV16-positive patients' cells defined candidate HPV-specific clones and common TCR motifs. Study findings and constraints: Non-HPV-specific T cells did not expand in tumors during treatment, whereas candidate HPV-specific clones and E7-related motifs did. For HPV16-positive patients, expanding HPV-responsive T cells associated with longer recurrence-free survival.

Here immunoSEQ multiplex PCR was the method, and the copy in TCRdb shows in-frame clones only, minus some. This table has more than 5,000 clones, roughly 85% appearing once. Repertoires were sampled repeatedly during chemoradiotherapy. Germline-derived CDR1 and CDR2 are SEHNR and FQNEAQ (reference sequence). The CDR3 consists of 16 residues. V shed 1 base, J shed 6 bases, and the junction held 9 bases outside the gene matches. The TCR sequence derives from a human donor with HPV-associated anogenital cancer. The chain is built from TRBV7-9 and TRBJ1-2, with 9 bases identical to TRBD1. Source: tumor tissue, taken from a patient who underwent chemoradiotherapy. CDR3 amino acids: CASSLVPGQGMNGYTF. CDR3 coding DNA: TGTGCCAGCAGCTTAGTGCCGGGACAGGGAATGAATGGCTACACCTTC.